This entry is about one T cell receptor (beta chain). Researchers ran the PCR with 60 Vbeta and 13 Jbeta primers. Assay used: immunoSEQ multiplex PCR; TCRdb lists only in-frame clones, some missing. The repertoire includes more than 110,000 clones, around 79% of them detected once, and 8.8% sits in the top ten. The data derive from a study of cytomegalovirus exposure and HLA in healthy donors. Study at large: Researchers found that approximately 77% of about 400 genotyped donors fell within the Caucasian-associated ancestry cluster.

The V and J ends lost 4 bases and 8 bases, in that order; junction bases with no gene match: 5. The CDR3 contains 12 residues. CDR1 is SEHNR, CDR2 FQNEAQ, per germline (reference sequence). The rearrangement links TRBV7-9 to TRBJ2-7; 7 positions match TRBD1. This TCR was sampled from a woman in her forties or fifties in good health and CMV-seropositive. The material sequenced was PBMCs. The CDR3 region has the DNA TGTGCCAGCAGCTCGAATAGGGGGCAGCAGTACTTC. It encodes CASSSNRGQQYF.